This TCR beta chain was recorded in a study of blood T cell repertoires in COVID-19. Turning to the study itself: Nucleic acid was either cDNA or gDNA, and it came from T cells, B-cell-depleted T cells, or PBMCs.

The assay was immunoSEQ multiplex PCR, and TCRdb's table has in-frame clones only and misses some. The sample yields under 200,000 clones, roughly 90% seen once. After removal of 10 bases from V and 1 base from J, the junction contained 6 bases not matched to a gene. This CDR3 has 13 amino acids. Germline V gene data show CDR1 as ENHRY and CDR2 as SYGVKD. Specimen: peripheral blood. The V gene is TRBV10-3, the J gene TRBJ2-5; 7 bases map to TRBD1. This clonotype originated in a man between 45 and 60 years old with acute or convalescent COVID-19. The chain's CDR3 is CATSDRPQETQYF. As DNA, the CDR3 is TGTGCCACTTCGGACAGGCCCCAAGAGACCCAGTACTTC.